This T cell receptor (beta chain) was sequenced in a study of blood T cell repertoires in COVID-19. V was cut by 5 bases and J by 1 base, with 8 bases left in between. This CDR3 is 13 amino acids long. Germline V lookup: CDR1 SGHAT, CDR2 FQNNGV. Notes on this clone: This same CDR3 is encoded by further DNA sequences in the sample.

Original handling: Estimation of nucleated cell counts relied on the amplification of reference gene primers. The method was immunoSEQ multiplex PCR; TCRdb's version includes in-frame clones alone and lacks a portion of them. V, J and clone size were drawn from that table, and D and trimming were deduced from the DNA. Of 270,000 or so clones in the sample, approximately 90% were seen once. Material for sequencing was peripheral blood. The V and J genes are TRBV11-2 and TRBJ1-1; D not resolved. This TCR derives from a man between 40 and 49 years old with acute or convalescent COVID-19. Here the CDR3 reads CASSLGGNTEAFF. The DNA of the CDR3 is TGTGCCAGCAGCCTTGGAGGGAACACTGAAGCTTTCTTT.